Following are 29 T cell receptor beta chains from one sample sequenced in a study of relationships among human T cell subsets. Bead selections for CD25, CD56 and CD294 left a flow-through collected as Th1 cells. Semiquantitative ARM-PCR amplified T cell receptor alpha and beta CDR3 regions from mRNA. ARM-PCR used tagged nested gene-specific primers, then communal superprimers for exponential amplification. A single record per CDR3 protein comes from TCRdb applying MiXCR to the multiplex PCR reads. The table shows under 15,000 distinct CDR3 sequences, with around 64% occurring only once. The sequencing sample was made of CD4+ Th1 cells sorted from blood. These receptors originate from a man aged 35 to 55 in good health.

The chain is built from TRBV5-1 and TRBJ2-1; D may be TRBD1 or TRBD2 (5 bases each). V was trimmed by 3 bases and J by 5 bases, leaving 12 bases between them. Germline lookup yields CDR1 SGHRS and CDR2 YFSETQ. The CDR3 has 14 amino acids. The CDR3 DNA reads TGCGCCAGCAGCTCCGGGGCCTTTAACAATGAGCAGTTCTTC. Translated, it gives CASSSGAFNNEQFF.

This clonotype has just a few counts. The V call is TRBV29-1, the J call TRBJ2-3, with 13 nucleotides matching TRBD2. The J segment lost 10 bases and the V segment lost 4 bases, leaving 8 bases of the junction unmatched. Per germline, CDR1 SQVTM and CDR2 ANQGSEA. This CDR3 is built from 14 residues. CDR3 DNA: TGCAGCGTTGGGACTAGCGGGGGACCTGATGCGCAGTATTTT. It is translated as CSVGTSGGPDAQYF.

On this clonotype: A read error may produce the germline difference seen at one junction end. CDR3 sequence reads: CASGLGRHSGNTIYF. As DNA, the CDR3 is TGTGCCAGCGGTTTAGGTCGACACTCTGGAAACACCATATATTTT. The chain uses TRBV27 and TRBJ1-3; D is unresolved. The CDR3 sequence is 15 residues long. In germline, CDR1 is MNHEY, CDR2 SMNVEV (reference sequence).

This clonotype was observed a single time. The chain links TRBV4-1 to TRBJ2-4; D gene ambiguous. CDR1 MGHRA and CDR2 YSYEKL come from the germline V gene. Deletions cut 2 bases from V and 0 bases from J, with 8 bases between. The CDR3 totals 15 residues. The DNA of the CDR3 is TGCGCCAGCAGCCAACTAGTCTTAGCCAAAAACATTCAGTACTTC. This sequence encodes CASSQLVLAKNIQYF.

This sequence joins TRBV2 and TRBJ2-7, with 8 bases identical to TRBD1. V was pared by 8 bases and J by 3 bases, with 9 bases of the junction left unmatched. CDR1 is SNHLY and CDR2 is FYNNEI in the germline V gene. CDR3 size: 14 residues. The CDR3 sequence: CASLPGQVFYEQYF. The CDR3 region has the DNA TGTGCCAGCCTACCGGGACAGGTTTTCTACGAGCAGTACTTC.

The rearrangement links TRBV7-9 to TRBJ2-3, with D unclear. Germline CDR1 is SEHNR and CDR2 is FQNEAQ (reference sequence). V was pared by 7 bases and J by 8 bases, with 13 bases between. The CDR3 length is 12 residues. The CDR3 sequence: CASTSDGVTQYF. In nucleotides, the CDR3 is TGTGCCAGCACCTCGGATGGCGTTACGCAGTATTTT.

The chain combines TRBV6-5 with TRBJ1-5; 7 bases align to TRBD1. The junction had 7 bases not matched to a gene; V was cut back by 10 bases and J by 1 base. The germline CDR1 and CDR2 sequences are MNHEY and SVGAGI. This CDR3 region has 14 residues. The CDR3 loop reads CATQAGGSNQPQHF. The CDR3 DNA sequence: TGTGCCACCCAAGCAGGGGGAAGCAATCAGCCCCAGCATTTT.

As DNA, the CDR3 is TGTGCCATCAGTGACGGAGGCCCCCAGTACTTC. The encoded protein is CAISDGGPQYF. The V call is TRBV10-3, the J call TRBJ2-5; a possible D gene is TRBD2 (5 bases). Trimming cost V 3 bases and J 9 bases, with 8 bases left between them. The CDR3 spans 11 residues. The germline V gene has CDR1 ENHRY and CDR2 SYGVKD.

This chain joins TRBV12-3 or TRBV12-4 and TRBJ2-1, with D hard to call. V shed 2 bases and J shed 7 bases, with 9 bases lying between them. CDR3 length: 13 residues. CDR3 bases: TGTGCCAGCAGTTTATCTAGTAGGAATGAGCAGTTCTTC. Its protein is CASSLSSRNEQFF.

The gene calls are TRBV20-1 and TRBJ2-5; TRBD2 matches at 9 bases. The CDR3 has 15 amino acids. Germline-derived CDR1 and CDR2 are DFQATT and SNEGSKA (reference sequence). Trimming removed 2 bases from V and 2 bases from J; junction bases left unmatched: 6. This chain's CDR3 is CSARRGLALQETQYF. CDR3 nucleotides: TGCAGTGCTAGAAGGGGACTAGCCTTACAAGAGACCCAGTACTTC.

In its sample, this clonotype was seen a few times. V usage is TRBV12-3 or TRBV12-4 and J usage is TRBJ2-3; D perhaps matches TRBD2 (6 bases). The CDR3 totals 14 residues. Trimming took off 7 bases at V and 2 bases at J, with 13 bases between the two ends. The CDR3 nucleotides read TGTGCCAGCAACCATGGCGGGACCACAGATACGCAGTATTTT. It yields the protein CASNHGGTTDTQYF.

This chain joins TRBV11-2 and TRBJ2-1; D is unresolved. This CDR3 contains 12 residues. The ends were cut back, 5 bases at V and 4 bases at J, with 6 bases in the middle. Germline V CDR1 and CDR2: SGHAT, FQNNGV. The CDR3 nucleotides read TGTGCCAGCAGCCCCCGTTACAATGAGCAGTTCTTC. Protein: CASSPRYNEQFF.

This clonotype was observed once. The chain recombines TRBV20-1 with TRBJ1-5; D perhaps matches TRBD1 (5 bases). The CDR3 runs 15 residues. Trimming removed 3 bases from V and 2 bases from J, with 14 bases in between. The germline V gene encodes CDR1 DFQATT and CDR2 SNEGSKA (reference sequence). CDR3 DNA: TGCAGTGCTAGGGCAGGGTCTTTTGGCAATCAGCCCCAGCATTTT. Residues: CSARAGSFGNQPQHF.

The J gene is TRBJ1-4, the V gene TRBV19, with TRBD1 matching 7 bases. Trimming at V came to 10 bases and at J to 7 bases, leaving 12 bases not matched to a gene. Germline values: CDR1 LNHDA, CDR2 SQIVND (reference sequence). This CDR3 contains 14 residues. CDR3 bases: TGTGCCACCTATTCCGGGACAGCAGGTGAAAAACTGTTTTTT. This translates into CATYSGTAGEKLFF.

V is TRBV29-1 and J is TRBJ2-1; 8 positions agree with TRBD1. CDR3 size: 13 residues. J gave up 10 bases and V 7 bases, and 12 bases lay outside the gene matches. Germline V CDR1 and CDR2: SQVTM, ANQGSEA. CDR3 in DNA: TGCAGCGCTGGGAGACAGGGGAGAAGCGAGCAGTTCTTC. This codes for CSAGRQGRSEQFF.

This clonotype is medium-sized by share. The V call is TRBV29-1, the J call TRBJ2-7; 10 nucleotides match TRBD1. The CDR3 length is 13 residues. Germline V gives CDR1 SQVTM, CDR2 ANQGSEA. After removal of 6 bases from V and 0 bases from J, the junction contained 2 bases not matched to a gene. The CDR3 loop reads CSVRTGGSYEQYF. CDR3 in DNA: TGCAGCGTCAGGACAGGGGGCTCCTACGAGCAGTACTTC.

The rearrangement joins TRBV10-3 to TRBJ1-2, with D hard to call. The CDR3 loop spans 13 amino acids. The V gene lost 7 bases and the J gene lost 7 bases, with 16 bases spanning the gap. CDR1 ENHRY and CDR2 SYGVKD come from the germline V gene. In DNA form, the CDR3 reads TGTGCCATCACTAGCGCGTGGCGGTCTGGCTACACCTTC. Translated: CAITSAWRSGYTF.

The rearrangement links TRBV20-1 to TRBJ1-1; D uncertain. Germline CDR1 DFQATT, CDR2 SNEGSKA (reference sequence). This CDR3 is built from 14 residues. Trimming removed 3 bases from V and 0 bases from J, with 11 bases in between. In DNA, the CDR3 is TGCAGTGCTAGCCCCCCCCAGTTGAACACTGAAGCTTTCTTT. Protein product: CSASPPQLNTEAFF.

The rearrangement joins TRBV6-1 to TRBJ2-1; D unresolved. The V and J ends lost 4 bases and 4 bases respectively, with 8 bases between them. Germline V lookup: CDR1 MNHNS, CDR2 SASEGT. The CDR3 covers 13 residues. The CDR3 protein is CASSGLDYNEQFF. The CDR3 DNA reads TGTGCCAGCAGTGGTTTAGATTACAATGAGCAGTTCTTC.

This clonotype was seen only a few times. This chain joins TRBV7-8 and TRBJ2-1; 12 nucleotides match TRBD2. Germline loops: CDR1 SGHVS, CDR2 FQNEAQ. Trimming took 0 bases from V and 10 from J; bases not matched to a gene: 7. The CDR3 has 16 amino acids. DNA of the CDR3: TGTGCCAGCAGCTTAGCACGACTAGCGGGAGTTCAGGAGCAGTTCTTC. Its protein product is CASSLARLAGVQEQFF.

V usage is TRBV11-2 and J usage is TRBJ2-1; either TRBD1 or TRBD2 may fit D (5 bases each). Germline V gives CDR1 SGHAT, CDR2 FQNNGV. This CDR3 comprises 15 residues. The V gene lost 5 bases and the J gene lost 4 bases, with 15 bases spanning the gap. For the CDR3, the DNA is TGTGCCAGCAGCCTGGGGCCTAGCACGTACAATGAGCAGTTCTTC. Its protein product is CASSLGPSTYNEQFF.

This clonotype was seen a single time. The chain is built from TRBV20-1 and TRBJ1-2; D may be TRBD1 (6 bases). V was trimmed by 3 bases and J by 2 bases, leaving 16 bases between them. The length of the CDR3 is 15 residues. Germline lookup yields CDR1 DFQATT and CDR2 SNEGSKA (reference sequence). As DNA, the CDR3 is TGCAGTGCTAGTCACGTGAACAGGGAAAACTATGGCTACACCTTC. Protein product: CSASHVNRENYGYTF.

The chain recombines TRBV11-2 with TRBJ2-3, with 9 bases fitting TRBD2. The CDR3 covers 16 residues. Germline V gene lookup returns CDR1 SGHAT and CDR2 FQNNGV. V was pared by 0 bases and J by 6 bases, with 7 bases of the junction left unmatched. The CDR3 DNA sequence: TGTGCCAGCAGCTTAGAAGGGCTAGCGGGGCTGGATACGCAGTATTTT. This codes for CASSLEGLAGLDTQYF.

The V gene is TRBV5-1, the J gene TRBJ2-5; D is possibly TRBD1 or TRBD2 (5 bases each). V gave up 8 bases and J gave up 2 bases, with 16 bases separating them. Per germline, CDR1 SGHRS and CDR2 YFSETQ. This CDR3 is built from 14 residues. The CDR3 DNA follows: TGCGCCAGTCAGACGGGGCGTGGGCAAGAGACCCAGTACTTC. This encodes CASQTGRGQETQYF.

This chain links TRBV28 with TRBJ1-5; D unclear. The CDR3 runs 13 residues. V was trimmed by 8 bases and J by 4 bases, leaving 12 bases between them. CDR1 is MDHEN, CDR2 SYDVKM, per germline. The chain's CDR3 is CASEDPINQPQHF. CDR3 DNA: TGTGCCAGCGAAGACCCTATAAATCAGCCCCAGCATTTT.

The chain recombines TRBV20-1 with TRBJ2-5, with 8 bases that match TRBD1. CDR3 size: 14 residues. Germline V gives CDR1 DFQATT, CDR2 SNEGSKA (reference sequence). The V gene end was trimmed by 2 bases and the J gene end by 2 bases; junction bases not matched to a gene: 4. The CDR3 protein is CSARPGTGQETQYF. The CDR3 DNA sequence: TGCAGTGCTAGACCTGGGACAGGACAAGAGACCCAGTACTTC.

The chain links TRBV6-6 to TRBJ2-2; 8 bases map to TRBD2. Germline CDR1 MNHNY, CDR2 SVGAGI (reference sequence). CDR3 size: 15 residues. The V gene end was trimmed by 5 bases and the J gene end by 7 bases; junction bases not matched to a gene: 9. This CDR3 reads CASSTPGLAVGELFF. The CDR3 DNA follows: TGTGCCAGCAGTACGCCTGGACTAGCCGTCGGGGAGCTGTTTTTT.

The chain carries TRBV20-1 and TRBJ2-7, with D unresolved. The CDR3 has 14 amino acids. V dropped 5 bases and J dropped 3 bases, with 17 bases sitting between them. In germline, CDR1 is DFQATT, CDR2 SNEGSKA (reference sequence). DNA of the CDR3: TGCAGTGCTCCCTCGACAAAAGGCAGCTACGAGCAGTACTTC. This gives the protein CSAPSTKGSYEQYF.

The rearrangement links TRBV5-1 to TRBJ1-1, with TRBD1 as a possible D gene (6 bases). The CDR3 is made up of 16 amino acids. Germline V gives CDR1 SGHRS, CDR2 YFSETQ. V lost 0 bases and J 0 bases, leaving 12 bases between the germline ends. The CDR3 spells CASSLEAAGVNTEAFF. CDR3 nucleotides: TGCGCCAGCAGCTTGGAAGCGGCAGGGGTGAACACTGAAGCTTTCTTT.